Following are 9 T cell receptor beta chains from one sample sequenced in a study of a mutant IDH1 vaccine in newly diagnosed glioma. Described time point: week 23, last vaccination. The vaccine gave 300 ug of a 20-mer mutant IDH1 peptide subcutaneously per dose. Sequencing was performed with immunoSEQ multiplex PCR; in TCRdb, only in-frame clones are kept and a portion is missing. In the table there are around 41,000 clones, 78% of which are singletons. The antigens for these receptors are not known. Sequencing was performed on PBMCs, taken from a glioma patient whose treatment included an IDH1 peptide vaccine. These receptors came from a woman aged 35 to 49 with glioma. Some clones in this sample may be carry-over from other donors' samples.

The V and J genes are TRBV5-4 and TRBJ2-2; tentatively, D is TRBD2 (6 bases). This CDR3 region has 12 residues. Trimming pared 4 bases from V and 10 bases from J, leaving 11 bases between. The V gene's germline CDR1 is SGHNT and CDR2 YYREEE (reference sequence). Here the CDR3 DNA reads TGTGCCAGCAGCCCGACGGGAGCGGAGCTGTTTTTT. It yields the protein CASSPTGAELFF.

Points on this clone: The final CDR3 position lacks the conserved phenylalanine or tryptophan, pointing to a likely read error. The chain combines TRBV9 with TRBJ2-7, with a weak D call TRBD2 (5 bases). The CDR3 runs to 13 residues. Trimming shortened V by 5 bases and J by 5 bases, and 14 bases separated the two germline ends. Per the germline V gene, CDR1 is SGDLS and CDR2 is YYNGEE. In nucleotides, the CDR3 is TGTGCCAGCAGTCCAGGAGAGGGAAACGAGCAGTACCTC. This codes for CASSPGEGNEQYL.

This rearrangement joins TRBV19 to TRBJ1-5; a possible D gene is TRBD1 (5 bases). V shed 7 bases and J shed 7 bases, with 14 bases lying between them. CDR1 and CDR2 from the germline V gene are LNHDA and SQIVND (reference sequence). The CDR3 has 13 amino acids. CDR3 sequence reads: CASKIQGPQPQHF. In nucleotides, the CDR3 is TGTGCCAGTAAAATCCAGGGCCCCCAGCCCCAGCATTTT. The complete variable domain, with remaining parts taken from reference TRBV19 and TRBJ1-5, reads DGGITQSPKYLFRKEGQNVTLSCEQNLNHDAMYWYRQDPGQGLRLIYYSQIVNDFQKGDIAEGYSVSREKKESFPLTVTSAQKNPTAFYLCASKIQGPQPQHFGDGTRLSIL.

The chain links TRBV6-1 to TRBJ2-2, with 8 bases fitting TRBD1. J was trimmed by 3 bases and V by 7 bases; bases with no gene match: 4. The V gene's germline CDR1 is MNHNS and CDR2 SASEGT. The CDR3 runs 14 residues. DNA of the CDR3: TGTGCCAGCAAGGGACAGGAGTACACCGGGGAGCTGTTTTTT. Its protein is CASKGQEYTGELFF.

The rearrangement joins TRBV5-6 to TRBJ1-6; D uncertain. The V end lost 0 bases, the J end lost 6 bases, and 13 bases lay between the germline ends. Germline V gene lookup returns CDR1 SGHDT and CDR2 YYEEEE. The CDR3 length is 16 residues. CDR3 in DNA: TGTGCCAGCAGCTTGGGACACCGATACGGTAATTCACCCCTCCACTTT. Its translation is CASSLGHRYGNSPLHF.

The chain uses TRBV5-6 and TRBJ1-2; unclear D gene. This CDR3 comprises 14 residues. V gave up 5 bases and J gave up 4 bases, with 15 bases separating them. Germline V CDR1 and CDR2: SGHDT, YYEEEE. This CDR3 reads CASRPPGPLYGYTF. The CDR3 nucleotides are TGTGCCAGCAGGCCGCCGGGTCCCCTCTATGGCTACACCTTC.

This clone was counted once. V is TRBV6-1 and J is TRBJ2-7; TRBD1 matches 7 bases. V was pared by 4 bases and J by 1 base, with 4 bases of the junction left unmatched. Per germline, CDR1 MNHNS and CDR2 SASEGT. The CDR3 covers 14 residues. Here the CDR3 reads CASSADRTSYEQYF. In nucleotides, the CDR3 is TGTGCCAGCAGTGCGGACAGGACATCCTACGAGCAGTACTTC.

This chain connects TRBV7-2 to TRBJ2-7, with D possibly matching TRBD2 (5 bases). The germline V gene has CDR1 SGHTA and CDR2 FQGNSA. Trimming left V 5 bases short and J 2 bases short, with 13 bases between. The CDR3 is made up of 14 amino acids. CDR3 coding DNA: TGTGCCAGCAGCGCCACTGGAGGCCCCTACGAGCAGTACTTC. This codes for CASSATGGPYEQYF.

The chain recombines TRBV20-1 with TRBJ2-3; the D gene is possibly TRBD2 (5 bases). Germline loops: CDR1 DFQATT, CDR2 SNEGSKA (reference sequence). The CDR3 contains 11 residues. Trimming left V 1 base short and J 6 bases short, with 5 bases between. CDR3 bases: TGCAGTGCTAGAGGAGGGGATACGCAGTATTTT. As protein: CSARGGDTQYF.